This T cell receptor beta chain appears in the sequencing data of a study of blood T cells in healthy people across ages. Primers used in a second PCR of about 6 to 12 cycles were a sample-barcoded 5' primer and a J-beta primer mix. Each CDR3 protein is one row after TCRdb ran MiXCR on the 5' RACE reads. Here the sample spans 800,000 to 1,000,000 distinct CDR3 sequences, 40% to 60% being singletons. The CDR3 extends over 12 amino acids. Germline V gene lookup returns CDR1 MNHNS and CDR2 SASEGT. As concerns this clonotype: One end of the junction fails to match germline, which may point to a read error.

V and J are TRBV6-1 and TRBJ2-5, with 7 positions matching TRBD1. Sequenced input: blood. The receptor comes from a man aged 25-40 years in good health. DNA of the CDR3: TGTGCCGGGGGACAGCCCCAAGGGACCCAGTACTTC. It is translated as CAGGQPQGTQYF.